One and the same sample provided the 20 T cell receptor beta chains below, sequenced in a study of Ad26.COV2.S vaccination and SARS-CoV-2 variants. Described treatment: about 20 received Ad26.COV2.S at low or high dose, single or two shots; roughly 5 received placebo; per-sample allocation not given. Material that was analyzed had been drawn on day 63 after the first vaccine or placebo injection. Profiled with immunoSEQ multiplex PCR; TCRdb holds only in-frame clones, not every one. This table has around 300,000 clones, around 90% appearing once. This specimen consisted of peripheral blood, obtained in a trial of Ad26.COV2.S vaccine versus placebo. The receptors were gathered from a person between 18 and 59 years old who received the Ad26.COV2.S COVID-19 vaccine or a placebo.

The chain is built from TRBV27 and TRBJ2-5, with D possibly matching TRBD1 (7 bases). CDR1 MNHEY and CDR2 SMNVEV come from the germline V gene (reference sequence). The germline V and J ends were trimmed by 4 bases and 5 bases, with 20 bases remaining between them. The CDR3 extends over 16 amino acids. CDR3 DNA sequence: TGTGCCAGCAGTTATCCCCCCACAGGGGAGGCGGAGACCCAGTACTTC. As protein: CASSYPPTGEAETQYF.

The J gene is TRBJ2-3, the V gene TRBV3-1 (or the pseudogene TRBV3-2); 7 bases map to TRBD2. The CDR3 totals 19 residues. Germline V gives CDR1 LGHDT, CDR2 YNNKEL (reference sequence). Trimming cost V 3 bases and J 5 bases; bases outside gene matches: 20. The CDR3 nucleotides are TGTGCCAGCAGCCAGACGCCTGAGAGCGGGGTGGGGAGGGGAGATACGCAGTATTTT. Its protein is CASSQTPESGVGRGDTQYF.

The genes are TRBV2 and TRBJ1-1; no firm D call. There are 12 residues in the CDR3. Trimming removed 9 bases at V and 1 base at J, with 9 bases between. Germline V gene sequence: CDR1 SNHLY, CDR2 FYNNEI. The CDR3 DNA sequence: TGTGCCAGGGATCGAGGGAACACTGAAGCTTTCTTT. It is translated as CARDRGNTEAFF.

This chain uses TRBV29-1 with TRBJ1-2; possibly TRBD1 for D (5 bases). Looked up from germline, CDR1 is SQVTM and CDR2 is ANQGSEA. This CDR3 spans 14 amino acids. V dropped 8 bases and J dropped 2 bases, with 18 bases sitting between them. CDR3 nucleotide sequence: TGCAGCTATGGAAGTGGGACTGGGAACTATGGCTACACCTTC. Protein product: CSYGSGTGNYGYTF.

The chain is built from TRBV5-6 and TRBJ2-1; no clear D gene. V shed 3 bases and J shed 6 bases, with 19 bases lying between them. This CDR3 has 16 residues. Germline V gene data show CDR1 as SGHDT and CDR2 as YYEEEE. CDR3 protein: CASSWTGGSEGNEQFF. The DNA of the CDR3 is TGTGCCAGCAGCTGGACGGGTGGCTCCGAAGGCAATGAGCAGTTCTTC.

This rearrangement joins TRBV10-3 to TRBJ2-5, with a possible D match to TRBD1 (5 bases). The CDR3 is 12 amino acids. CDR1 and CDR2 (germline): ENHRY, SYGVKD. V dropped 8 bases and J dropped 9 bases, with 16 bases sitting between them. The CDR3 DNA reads TGTGCCATCGCCGGGTTCCAAGGGGCCCAGTACTTC. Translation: CAIAGFQGAQYF.

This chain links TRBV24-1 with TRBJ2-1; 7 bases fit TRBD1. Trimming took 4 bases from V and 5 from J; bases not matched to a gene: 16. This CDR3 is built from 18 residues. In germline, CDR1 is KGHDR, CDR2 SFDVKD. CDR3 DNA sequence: TGTGCCACCAGTGACCTCAGGACAGGCGTAATATCTCACAATGAGCAGTTCTTC. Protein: CATSDLRTGVISHNEQFF.

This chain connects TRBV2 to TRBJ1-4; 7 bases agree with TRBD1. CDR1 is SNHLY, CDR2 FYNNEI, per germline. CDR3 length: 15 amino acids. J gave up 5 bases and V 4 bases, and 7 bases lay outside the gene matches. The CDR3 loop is CASSGLGTENEKLFF. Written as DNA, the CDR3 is TGTGCCAGCAGTGGTTTGGGGACAGAGAATGAAAAACTGTTTTTT.

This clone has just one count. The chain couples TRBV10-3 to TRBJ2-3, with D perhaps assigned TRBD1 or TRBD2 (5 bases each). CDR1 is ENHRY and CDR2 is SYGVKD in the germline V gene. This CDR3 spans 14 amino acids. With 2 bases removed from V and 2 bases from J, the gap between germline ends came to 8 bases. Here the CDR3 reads CAISEAGATDTQYF. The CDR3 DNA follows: TGTGCCATCAGTGAGGCCGGGGCCACAGATACGCAGTATTTT.

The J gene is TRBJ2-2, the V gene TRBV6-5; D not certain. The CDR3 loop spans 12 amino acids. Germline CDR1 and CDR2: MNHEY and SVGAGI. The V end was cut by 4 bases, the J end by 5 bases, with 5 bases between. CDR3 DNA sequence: TGTGCCAGCAGTTCGCAAACCGGGGAGCTGTTTTTT. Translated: CASSSQTGELFF.

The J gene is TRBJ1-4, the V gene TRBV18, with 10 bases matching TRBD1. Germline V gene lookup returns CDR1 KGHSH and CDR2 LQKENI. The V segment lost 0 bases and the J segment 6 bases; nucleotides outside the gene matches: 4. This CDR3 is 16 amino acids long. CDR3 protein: CASSPPTGTGDEKLFF. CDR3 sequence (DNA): TGTGCCAGCTCACCACCGACCGGGACAGGGGATGAAAAACTGTTTTTT.

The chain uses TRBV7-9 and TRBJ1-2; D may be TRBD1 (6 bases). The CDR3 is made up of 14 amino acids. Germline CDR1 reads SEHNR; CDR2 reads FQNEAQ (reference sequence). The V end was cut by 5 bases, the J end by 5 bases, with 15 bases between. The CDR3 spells CASSPGPGTYGYTF. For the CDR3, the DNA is TGTGCCAGCAGCCCAGGCCCCGGGACATATGGCTACACCTTC.

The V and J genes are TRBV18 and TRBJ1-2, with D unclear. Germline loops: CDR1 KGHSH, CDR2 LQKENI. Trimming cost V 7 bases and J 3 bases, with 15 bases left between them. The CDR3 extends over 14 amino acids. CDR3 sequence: CASFDGRLHYGYTF. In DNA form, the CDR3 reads TGTGCCAGCTTCGACGGTAGGCTCCACTATGGCTACACCTTC.

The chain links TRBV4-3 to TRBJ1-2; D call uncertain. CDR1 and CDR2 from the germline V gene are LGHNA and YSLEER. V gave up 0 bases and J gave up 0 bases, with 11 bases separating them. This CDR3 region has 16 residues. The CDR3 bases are TGCGCCAGCAGCCAAGAGTGGCAGACTGCTAACTATGGCTACACCTTC. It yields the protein CASSQEWQTANYGYTF.

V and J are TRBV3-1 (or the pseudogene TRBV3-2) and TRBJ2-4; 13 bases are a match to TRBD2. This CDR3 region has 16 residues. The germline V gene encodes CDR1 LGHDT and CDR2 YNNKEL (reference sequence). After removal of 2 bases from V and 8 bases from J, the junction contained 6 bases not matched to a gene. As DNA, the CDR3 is TGTGCCAGCAGCCAAACTAGCGGGGGGGCGATGGACATTCAGTACTTC. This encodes CASSQTSGGAMDIQYF.

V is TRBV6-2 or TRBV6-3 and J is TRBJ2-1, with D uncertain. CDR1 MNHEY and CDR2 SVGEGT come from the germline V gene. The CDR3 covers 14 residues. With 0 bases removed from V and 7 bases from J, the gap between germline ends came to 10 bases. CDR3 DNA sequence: TGTGCCAGCAGTTACTCCCCATTTGGGAATGAGCAGTTCTTC. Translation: CASSYSPFGNEQFF.

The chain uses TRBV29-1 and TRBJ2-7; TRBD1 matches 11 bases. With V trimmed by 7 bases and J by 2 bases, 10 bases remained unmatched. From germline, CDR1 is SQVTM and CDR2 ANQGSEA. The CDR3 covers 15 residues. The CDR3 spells CSAEDGQGAPYEQYV. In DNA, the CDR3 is TGCAGCGCGGAAGACGGACAGGGGGCGCCCTACGAGCAGTACGTC.

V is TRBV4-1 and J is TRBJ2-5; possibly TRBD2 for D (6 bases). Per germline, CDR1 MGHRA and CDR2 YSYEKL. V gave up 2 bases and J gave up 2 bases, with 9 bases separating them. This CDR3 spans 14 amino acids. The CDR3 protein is CASSQSSAQETQYF. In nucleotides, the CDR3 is TGCGCCAGCAGCCAATCTAGCGCTCAAGAGACCCAGTACTTC.

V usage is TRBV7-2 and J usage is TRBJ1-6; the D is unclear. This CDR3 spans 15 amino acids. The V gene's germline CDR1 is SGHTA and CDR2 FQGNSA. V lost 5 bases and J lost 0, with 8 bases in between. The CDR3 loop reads CASSALSSYNSPLHF. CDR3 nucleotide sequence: TGTGCCAGCAGCGCACTCAGCTCCTATAATTCACCCCTCCACTTT.

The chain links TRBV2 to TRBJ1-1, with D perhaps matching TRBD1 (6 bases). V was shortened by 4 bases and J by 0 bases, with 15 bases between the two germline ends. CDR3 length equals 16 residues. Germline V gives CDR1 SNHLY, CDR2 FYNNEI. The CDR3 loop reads CASSVGQRSMNTEAFF. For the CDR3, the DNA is TGTGCCAGCAGTGTTGGACAGAGATCAATGAACACTGAAGCTTTCTTT.